This TCR beta chain came from a study of beta chain features in type 1 diabetes. Study results and caveats: Insertions were fewer and deletions more numerous at VDJ junctions in type 1 diabetes patients. For Type 1 diabetes patients, all four CD4+ subsets carried TCRB CDR3s that were moderately but significantly shorter.

On this clone itself: The antigen remains unidentified.

Every donor had blood drawn once into heparin, around 0.12 L on average. The CDR3 consists of 11 residues. Trimming cost V 8 bases and J 0 bases, with 4 bases left between them. Germline CDR1 is WSHSY and CDR2 is SAAADI. Expressed TCRB transcripts were sequenced, since all the RNA that had been isolated was reverse transcribed. Profiled with immunoSEQ multiplex PCR; TCRdb holds only in-frame clones, not every one. The table includes hundreds of thousands of clones, around 15% detected once. This sequence was found in a man younger than 30 with type 1 diabetes. The genes are TRBV10-2 and TRBJ2-5; D is unresolved. Sample: naive CD4+ T cells from blood. CDR3 amino acids: CASEYQETQYF. DNA of the CDR3: TGCGCCAGCGAGTACCAAGAGACCCAGTACTTC.